This TCR beta chain comes out of a study of tumor-infiltrating lymphocytes in primary liver carcinoma. DNA and RNA were both co-extracted from about 19-30 mg of bulk tissue that had not been sorted. Germline assignment: CDR1 LNHDA and CDR2 SQIVND (reference sequence). Trimming took off 5 bases at V and 0 bases at J, with 8 bases between the two ends. There are 13 residues in the CDR3. Making TCR beta cDNA involved 400 to 600 ng total RNA and a constant-region primer. Each TCR beta library was derived from three nested multiplex PCR rounds that employed slightly modified ARM-PCR. The first two PCR rounds used TRBV1-TRBV30 forward primers with a C-beta reverse primer, 10 to 11 cycles each. TCRdb redid the calling of the multiplex PCR reads with MiXCR, one entry per CDR3 protein. The table records about 200,000 distinct CDR3 sequences, 70% to 90% of them present only once.

This sequence joins TRBV19 and TRBJ2-7; D is undetermined. The TCR comes from a man in his forties or fifties with primary liver carcinoma and hepatitis B virus infection. The specimen sequenced was tumor tissue from primary liver carcinoma. DNA for the CDR3: TGTGCCAGTAGTCTCGACATCTCCTACGAGCAGTACTTC. Translation gives CASSLDISYEQYF.